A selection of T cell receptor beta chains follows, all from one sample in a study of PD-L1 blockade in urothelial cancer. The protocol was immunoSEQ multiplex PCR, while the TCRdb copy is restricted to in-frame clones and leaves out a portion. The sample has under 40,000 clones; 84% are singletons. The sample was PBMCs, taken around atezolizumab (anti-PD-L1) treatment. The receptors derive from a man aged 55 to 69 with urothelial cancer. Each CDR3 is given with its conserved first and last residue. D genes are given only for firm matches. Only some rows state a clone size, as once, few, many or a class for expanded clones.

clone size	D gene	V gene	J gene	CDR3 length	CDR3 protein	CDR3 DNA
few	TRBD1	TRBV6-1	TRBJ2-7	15	CASNPGTGASYEQYF	TGTGCCAGCAACCCTGGGACAGGCGCCTCCTACGAGCAGTACTTC
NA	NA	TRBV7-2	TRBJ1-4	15	CASSSPGTGNEKLFF	TGTGCCAGCAGCTCTCCGGGTACAGGGAATGAAAAACTGTTTTTT
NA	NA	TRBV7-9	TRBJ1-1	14	CASSLTLGRSEAFF	TGTGCCAGCAGCCTGACACTGGGGAGGTCTGAAGCTTTCTTT
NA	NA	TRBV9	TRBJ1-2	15	CASSRQERANYGYTF	TGTGCCAGCAGTAGACAGGAGAGGGCTAACTATGGCTACACCTTC
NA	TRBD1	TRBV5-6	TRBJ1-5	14	CASSLGQGAQPQHF	TGTGCCAGCAGCTTGGGACAGGGGGCCCAGCCCCAGCATTTT
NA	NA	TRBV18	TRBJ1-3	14	CASSPRQAGNTIYF	TGTGCCAGCTCACCTCGACAGGCAGGAAACACCATATATTTT
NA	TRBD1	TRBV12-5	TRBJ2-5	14	CASGLADRGPTQYF	TGTGCTAGTGGTTTGGCGGACAGGGGACCGACCCAGTACTTC
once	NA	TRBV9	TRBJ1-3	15	CASSERGTSGNTIYF	TGTGCCAGCAGCGAGCGGGGGACCTCTGGAAACACCATATATTTT
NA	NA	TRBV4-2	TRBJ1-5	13	CASSLGVSGPQHF	TGTGCCAGCAGCCTCGGGGTTTCGGGGCCCCAGCATTTT
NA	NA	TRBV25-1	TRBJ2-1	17	CASSPTQRTVQREEQFF	TGTGCCAGCAGCCCTACCCAAAGGACTGTTCAACGGGAGGAGCAGTTCTTC
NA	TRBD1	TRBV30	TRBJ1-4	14	CAWSGTGMNEKLFF	TGTGCCTGGAGTGGGACAGGGATGAATGAAAAACTGTTTTTT
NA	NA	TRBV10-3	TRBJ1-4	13	CAISVGAGEKLFF	TGTGCCATCAGTGTGGGGGCAGGGGAAAAACTGTTTTTT
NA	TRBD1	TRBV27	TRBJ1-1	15	CASSPGQGARTEAFF	TGTGCCAGCAGTCCAGGGCAGGGGGCGCGAACTGAAGCTTTCTTT
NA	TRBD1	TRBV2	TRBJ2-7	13	CAGRGDRGYEQYF	TGTGCCGGCCGGGGGGACAGGGGGTACGAGCAGTACTTC
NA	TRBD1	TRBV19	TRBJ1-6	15	CASSTMGQYNSPLHF	TGTGCCAGTAGTACCATGGGACAGTATAATTCACCCCTCCACTTT
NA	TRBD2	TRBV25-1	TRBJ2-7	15	CASSEGLAESYEQYF	TGTGCCAGCAGTGAAGGACTAGCGGAGTCGTACGAGCAGTACTTC
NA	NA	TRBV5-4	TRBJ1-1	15	CASNDQESLNTEAFF	TGTGCCAGCAATGACCAGGAAAGCCTAAACACTGAAGCTTTCTTT
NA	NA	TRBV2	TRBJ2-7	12	CASSEATYEQYF	TGTGCCAGCAGTGAGGCCACCTACGAGCAGTACTTC
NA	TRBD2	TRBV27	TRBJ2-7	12	CVPGTMSYEQYF	TGTGTCCCGGGGACTATGTCCTACGAGCAGTACTTC
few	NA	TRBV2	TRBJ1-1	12	CASTRDTTEAFF	TGTGCCAGCACCCGGGACACCACTGAAGCTTTCTTT
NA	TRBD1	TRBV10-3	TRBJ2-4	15	CAISANRGSKNIQYF	TGTGCCATCAGTGCGAACAGGGGTTCCAAAAACATTCAGTACTTC
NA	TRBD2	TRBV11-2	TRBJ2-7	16	CASSPRGSGNTYEQYF	TGTGCCAGCAGCCCCCGGGGTAGCGGGAATACCTACGAGCAGTACTTC
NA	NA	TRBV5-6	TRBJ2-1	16	CASSSPRRGAGNEQFF	TGTGCCAGCAGCTCGCCCAGGCGGGGAGCAGGCAATGAGCAGTTCTTC
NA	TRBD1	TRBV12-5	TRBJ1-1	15	CASGSGQGAVTEAFF	TGTGCTAGTGGTTCGGGGCAGGGGGCTGTCACTGAAGCTTTCTTT
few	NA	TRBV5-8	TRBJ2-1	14	CASSADRSGNEQFF	TGTGCCAGCAGCGCGGACAGAAGCGGCAATGAGCAGTTCTTC
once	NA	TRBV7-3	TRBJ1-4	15	CASSLYGQFGEKLFF	TGTGCCAGCAGCTTATATGGACAGTTTGGTGAAAAACTGTTTTTT
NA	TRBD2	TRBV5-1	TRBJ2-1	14	CASSRASGYNEQFF	TGCGCCAGCTCGCGGGCTAGCGGCTACAATGAGCAGTTCTTC
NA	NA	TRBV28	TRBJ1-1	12	CASSLQGSRAFF	TGTGCCAGCAGTTTACAGGGCAGTAGGGCTTTCTTT
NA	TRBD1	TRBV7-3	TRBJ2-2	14	CASSLTDRPGELFF	TGTGCCAGCAGCTTAACGGACAGGCCCGGGGAGCTGTTTTTT
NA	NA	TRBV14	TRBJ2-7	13	CASSQDRLGRQYF	TGTGCCAGCAGCCAAGATCGGCTGGGCCGGCAGTACTTC
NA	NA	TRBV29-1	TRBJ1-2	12	CSVVASNYGYTF	TGCAGCGTTGTCGCGAGTAACTATGGCTACACCTTC